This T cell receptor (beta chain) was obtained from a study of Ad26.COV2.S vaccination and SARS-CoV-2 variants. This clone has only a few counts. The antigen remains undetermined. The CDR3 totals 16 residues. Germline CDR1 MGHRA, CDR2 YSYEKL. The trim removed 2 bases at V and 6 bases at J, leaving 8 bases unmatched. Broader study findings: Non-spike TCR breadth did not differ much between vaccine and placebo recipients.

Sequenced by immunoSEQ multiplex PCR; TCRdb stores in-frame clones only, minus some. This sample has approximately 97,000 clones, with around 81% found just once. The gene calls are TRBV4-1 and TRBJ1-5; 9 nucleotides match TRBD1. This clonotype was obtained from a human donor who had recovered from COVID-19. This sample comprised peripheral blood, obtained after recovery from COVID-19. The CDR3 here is CASSQMGGTGLQPQHF. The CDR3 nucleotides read TGCGCCAGCAGCCAAATGGGCGGGACAGGGCTTCAGCCCCAGCATTTT.